This is a list of T cell receptor beta chains from one sample in a study of blood T cell repertoires in COVID-19. The assay was immunoSEQ multiplex PCR, and TCRdb's table has in-frame clones only and misses some. The data show about 260,000 clones, around 90% seen once. Sequencing was carried out using peripheral blood. Receptors originate from a human donor in a cohort sampled during active COVID-19. Both conserved end residues are part of each CDR3. D genes are given only for firm matches. Some rows mark clone size as missing; the rest say once, few, many or name a class of expanded clone.

j_call: TRBJ2-7; v_call: TRBV18; clone_size: .; d_call: .; cdr3_nt: TGTGCCAGCTCCCCCCTAACGTACGAGCAGTACTTC; cdr3_aa: CASSPLTYEQYF
j_call: TRBJ2-7; v_call: TRBV3-1/TRBV3-2; clone_size: .; d_call: .; cdr3_nt: TGTGCCAGCAGCCAACAGATGAACTACGAGCAGTACTTC; cdr3_aa: CASSQQMNYEQYF
j_call: TRBJ2-7; v_call: TRBV27; clone_size: .; d_call: TRBD1; cdr3_nt: TGTGCCAGCAGTCCGGGACAGGCCTACGAGCAGTACTTC; cdr3_aa: CASSPGQAYEQYF
j_call: TRBJ1-2; v_call: TRBV5-1; clone_size: .; d_call: .; cdr3_nt: TGCGCCAGCAGCTACGGTAGCGGTACGGCTTATGGCTACACCTTC; cdr3_aa: CASSYGSGTAYGYTF
j_call: TRBJ2-7; v_call: TRBV28; clone_size: .; d_call: TRBD2; cdr3_nt: TGTGCCAGCAGTTTCGGGACTAGCGGACCCTACGAGCAGTACTTC; cdr3_aa: CASSFGTSGPYEQYF
j_call: TRBJ1-2; v_call: TRBV5-6; clone_size: .; d_call: .; cdr3_nt: TGTGCCAGCAGCTTGGCGGCAGAAGACAACCTTCGGAGGAGTTATGGCTACACCTTC; cdr3_aa: CASSLAAEDNLRRSYGYTF
j_call: TRBJ2-2; v_call: TRBV7-2; clone_size: few; d_call: .; cdr3_nt: TGTGCCAGCAGCTTAGTCGGAGCCGGGGAGCTGTTTTTT; cdr3_aa: CASSLVGAGELFF
j_call: TRBJ2-6; v_call: TRBV10-3; clone_size: .; d_call: TRBD1; cdr3_nt: TGTGCCATCAAGGGACAGGGGGCCGGATCTGGGGCCAACGTCCTGACTTTC; cdr3_aa: CAIKGQGAGSGANVLTF
j_call: TRBJ2-1; v_call: TRBV7-9; clone_size: .; d_call: TRBD2; cdr3_nt: TGTGCCAGCAGCTTAAAAAACCAGGGACTAGCGGGTGGCAATGAGCAGTTCTTC; cdr3_aa: CASSLKNQGLAGGNEQFF
j_call: TRBJ2-7; v_call: TRBV6-2/TRBV6-3; clone_size: .; d_call: TRBD1; cdr3_nt: TGTGCCAGCAGTTACGCCGGGACAGTTCACGAGCAGTACTTC; cdr3_aa: CASSYAGTVHEQYF
j_call: TRBJ1-3; v_call: TRBV28; clone_size: .; d_call: .; cdr3_nt: TGTGCCAGCAAGGTTCAGGGATTAACTGGAAACACCATATATTTT; cdr3_aa: CASKVQGLTGNTIYF
j_call: TRBJ2-7; v_call: TRBV5-5; clone_size: .; d_call: TRBD2; cdr3_nt: TGTGCCAGCAGCTTAAGGGAGGGCTGGATCGAAGAGCAGTACTTC; cdr3_aa: CASSLREGWIEEQYF
j_call: TRBJ2-7; v_call: TRBV6-5; clone_size: .; d_call: TRBD1; cdr3_nt: TGTGCCAGCAGCGACAGGACAGGGTTCGATGGGGAGCAGTACTTC; cdr3_aa: CASSDRTGFDGEQYF
j_call: TRBJ1-4; v_call: TRBV11-2; clone_size: .; d_call: .; cdr3_nt: TGTGCCAGCAGCTCGTTGGGCCTGAATGAAAAACTGTTTTTT; cdr3_aa: CASSSLGLNEKLFF
j_call: TRBJ2-1; v_call: TRBV29-1; clone_size: .; d_call: TRBD2; cdr3_nt: TGCAGCGGGGTGGGACTAGCGGAACACAATGAGCAGTTCTTC; cdr3_aa: CSGVGLAEHNEQFF
j_call: TRBJ1-3; v_call: TRBV30; clone_size: .; d_call: TRBD1; cdr3_nt: TGTGCCTGGAGCCTGCAGGGGGCTCCAGGAAACACCATATATTTT; cdr3_aa: CAWSLQGAPGNTIYF
j_call: TRBJ1-3; v_call: TRBV11-3; clone_size: .; d_call: TRBD1; cdr3_nt: TGTGCCAGCAGCCCGACAGGGCCCCCTGGAAACACCATATATTTT; cdr3_aa: CASSPTGPPGNTIYF
j_call: TRBJ2-1; v_call: TRBV2; clone_size: .; d_call: TRBD2; cdr3_nt: TGTGCCAGCAGTGGGGCGGGGGGGGGAGGCAATGAGCAGTTCTTC; cdr3_aa: CASSGAGGGGNEQFF
j_call: TRBJ2-7; v_call: TRBV6-2/TRBV6-3; clone_size: .; d_call: .; cdr3_nt: TGTGCCAGCAGTCTGCGGGGCTCCTACGAGCAGTACTTC; cdr3_aa: CASSLRGSYEQYF
j_call: TRBJ1-1; v_call: TRBV7-9; clone_size: .; d_call: .; cdr3_nt: TGTGCCAGCAGCTTAGCGCTAACAGGGCTGGAAGCTTTCTTT; cdr3_aa: CASSLALTGLEAFF
j_call: TRBJ2-7; v_call: TRBV28; clone_size: .; d_call: .; cdr3_nt: TGTGCCAGCAGTTTAACCAGCGGGCGAGTTTTATCCTACGAGCAGTACTTC; cdr3_aa: CASSLTSGRVLSYEQYF
j_call: TRBJ1-2; v_call: TRBV7-8; clone_size: few; d_call: .; cdr3_nt: TGTGCCAGCAGCGCAAACTCAGGGAACTATGGCTACACCTTC; cdr3_aa: CASSANSGNYGYTF
j_call: TRBJ2-2; v_call: TRBV24-1; clone_size: .; d_call: .; cdr3_nt: TGTGCCACCAGTGATCCTACGTCCCCCGGGGAGCTGTTTTTT; cdr3_aa: CATSDPTSPGELFF
j_call: TRBJ2-1; v_call: TRBV13; clone_size: .; d_call: .; cdr3_nt: TGTGCCAGCAGCTCCAGCCGACTAGCACAGGGCTCCTACAATGAGCAGTTCTTC; cdr3_aa: CASSSSRLAQGSYNEQFF
j_call: TRBJ2-7; v_call: TRBV9; clone_size: .; d_call: .; cdr3_nt: TGTGCCAGCAGCCCGTCGGGTCAGTCCTACGAGCAGTACTTC; cdr3_aa: CASSPSGQSYEQYF
j_call: TRBJ2-2; v_call: TRBV11-2; clone_size: .; d_call: .; cdr3_nt: TGTGCCAGCAGCTTAGTTAGAGCCGGGGAGCTGTTTTTT; cdr3_aa: CASSLVRAGELFF
j_call: TRBJ1-4; v_call: TRBV7-9; clone_size: many; d_call: .; cdr3_nt: TGTGCCAGCAGCTTAGCATCCGGACAAAGCGGGGAAAAACTGTTTTTT; cdr3_aa: CASSLASGQSGEKLFF
j_call: TRBJ2-7; v_call: TRBV5-1; clone_size: few; d_call: .; cdr3_nt: TGCGCCAGCAGCTTGTTTGCGGACACTCCCTACGAGCAGTACTTC; cdr3_aa: CASSLFADTPYEQYF
j_call: TRBJ1-4; v_call: TRBV6-5; clone_size: .; d_call: .; cdr3_nt: TGTGCCAGCAGCGTACTTCGGACTAATGAAAAACTGTTTTTT; cdr3_aa: CASSVLRTNEKLFF